A single T cell receptor beta chain is shown here with its context. This CDR3 region has 14 residues. Germline V gives CDR1 SEHNR, CDR2 FQNEAQ (reference sequence). V was cut by 4 bases and J by 7 bases, with 14 bases left in between. TCRdb keeps only in-frame clones here, not all; method: immunoSEQ multiplex PCR. This table has 40,000 or so clones, about four fifths appearing once. The sample is drawn from a study of blood T cell repertoires in COVID-19. Sequences were obtained from peripheral blood. V gene TRBV7-9 combines with J gene TRBJ2-4; tentatively, D is TRBD1 (5 bases). This TCR was recovered from a man between 65 and 85 years old with acute or convalescent COVID-19. The CDR3 sequence: CASSYLAGYNIQYF. The CDR3, as DNA: TGTGCCAGCAGCTACTTAGCAGGGTACAACATTCAGTACTTC.